The 16 T cell receptor beta chains in this list originate from one sample, sequenced in a study of cytomegalovirus exposure and HLA in healthy donors. Both 60 Vbeta primers and 13 Jbeta primers went into the PCR. Method: immunoSEQ multiplex PCR; TCRdb's copy keeps in-frame clones and lacks some. Of around 130,000 clones listed, 70% are singletons. The sequencing input was PBMCs. These receptor sequences come from a woman between 25 and 40 years old in good health and CMV-seronegative.

This chain connects TRBV5-1 to TRBJ2-3, with D possibly being TRBD2 (6 bases). CDR3 size: 12 residues. Germline V gives CDR1 SGHRS, CDR2 YFSETQ. With 3 bases removed from V and 6 bases from J, the gap between germline ends came to 8 bases. CDR3 loop: CASSSGGDTQYF. The CDR3, as DNA: TGCGCCAGCAGCTCCGGAGGGGATACGCAGTATTTT. The variable domain in full, with the rest retrieved from reference TRBV5-1 and TRBJ2-3, is KAGVTQTPRYLIKTRGQQVTLSCSPISGHRSVSWYQQTPGQGLQFLFEYFSETQRNKGNFPGRFSGRQFSNSRSEMNVSTLELGDSALYLCASSSGGDTQYFGPGTRLTVL.

The rearrangement links TRBV4-1 to TRBJ2-2; 8 nucleotides agree with TRBD2. CDR1 is MGHRA and CDR2 is YSYEKL in the germline V gene. The CDR3 loop spans 16 amino acids. The V segment lost 4 bases and the J segment 1 base; nucleotides outside the gene matches: 5. The CDR3 protein is CASSPRTSRNTGELFF. The CDR3 DNA reads as TGCGCCAGCAGCCCGCGGACTAGCAGGAACACCGGGGAGCTGTTTTTT.

The DNA for the CDR3 is TGCGCCAGCAGTCCCCGTGGGGGACAAGTGGGGCCCCAGCATTTT. Residues: CASSPRGGQVGPQHF. This chain links TRBV4-1 with TRBJ1-5; D is possibly TRBD1 (6 bases). Germline V CDR1 and CDR2: MGHRA, YSYEKL. The CDR3 has 15 residues. Deletions cut 6 bases from V and 9 bases from J, with 21 bases between.

The chain joins TRBV6-6 to TRBJ1-4, with TRBD1 identical over 10 bases. Germline assignment: CDR1 MNHNY and CDR2 SVGAGI (reference sequence). This CDR3 contains 14 residues. With V trimmed by 5 bases and J by 4 bases, 1 base remained unmatched. The CDR3 loop reads CASSRDRGNEKLFF. Written as DNA, the CDR3 is TGTGCCAGCAGTAGGGACAGGGGTAATGAAAAACTGTTTTTT.

The V call is TRBV7-2, the J call TRBJ2-7; tentatively, D is TRBD1 (5 bases). Germline lookup yields CDR1 SGHTA and CDR2 FQGNSA. CDR3 length: 14 residues. Trimming left V 1 base short and J 2 bases short, with 9 bases between. The CDR3 protein is CASSLDRNTYEQYF. Here the CDR3 DNA reads TGTGCCAGCAGCTTAGACAGGAACACCTACGAGCAGTACTTC.

This sequence joins TRBV29-1 and TRBJ1-4, with D perhaps matching TRBD1 (6 bases). V dropped 3 bases and J dropped 8 bases, with 13 bases sitting between them. This CDR3 is built from 13 residues. Per germline, CDR1 SQVTM and CDR2 ANQGSEA. CDR3 amino acids: CSVEDQGQEKLFF. The CDR3 nucleotides read TGCAGCGTTGAGGACCAGGGGCAGGAAAAACTGTTTTTT.

The V gene is TRBV5-1, the J gene TRBJ2-6; a possible D gene is TRBD1 (6 bases). V lost 4 bases, J lost 2 bases, and 13 bases lay in between. This CDR3 is built from 16 residues. Germline V gene lookup returns CDR1 SGHRS and CDR2 YFSETQ. CDR3 loop: CASSTNRQAGANVLTF. The DNA for the CDR3 is TGCGCCAGCAGCACGAATAGACAGGCTGGGGCCAACGTCCTGACTTTC.

The chain links TRBV7-2 to TRBJ1-1; 10 nucleotides line up with TRBD1. This CDR3 contains 15 residues. V was clipped by 3 bases and J by 0 bases; unmatched bases: 1. From germline, CDR1 is SGHTA and CDR2 FQGNSA. CDR3 protein: CASSLDRGMNTEAFF. DNA for the CDR3: TGTGCCAGCAGCTTGGACAGGGGGATGAACACTGAAGCTTTCTTT.

The chain recombines TRBV19 with TRBJ2-7; no reliable D call. Per germline, CDR1 LNHDA and CDR2 SQIVND (reference sequence). The V end lost 8 bases, the J end lost 2 bases, and 4 bases lay between the germline ends. The CDR3 extends over 10 amino acids. The CDR3 sequence is CASGTYEQYF. DNA of the CDR3: TGTGCCAGTGGCACCTACGAGCAGTACTTC.

In the case of this clone: Other DNA sequences in the sample encode the same CDR3. The gene calls are TRBV19 and TRBJ1-5; 12 positions agree with TRBD1. This CDR3 spans 14 amino acids. Trimming took 8 bases from V and 6 from J; bases not matched to a gene: 5. CDR1 and CDR2 (germline): LNHDA, SQIVND (reference sequence). Here the CDR3 reads CASSGTGGFQPQHF. The CDR3 DNA reads TGTGCCAGTTCCGGGACAGGGGGCTTTCAGCCCCAGCATTTT. Using reference TRBV19 and TRBJ1-5 for the parts outside the CDR3, the full variable domain is DGGITQSPKYLFRKEGQNVTLSCEQNLNHDAMYWYRQDPGQGLRLIYYSQIVNDFQKGDIAEGYSVSREKKESFPLTVTSAQKNPTAFYLCASSGTGGFQPQHFGDGTRLSIL.

For this clone: Within the sample, other DNA sequences also encode this same CDR3. The chain is built from TRBV13 and TRBJ2-7, with 8 bases matching TRBD1. Germline CDR1 is PRHDT and CDR2 is FYEKMQ (reference sequence). Unmatched junction bases numbered 14, after V lost 1 base and J lost 6 bases. CDR3 size: 17 residues. The CDR3 sequence is CASSLDYRTGKGGEQYF. Here the CDR3 DNA reads TGTGCCAGCAGCTTAGATTATCGGACAGGGAAGGGGGGCGAGCAGTACTTC.

Note on this clone: The sample holds other DNA sequences that translate to the same CDR3. The V gene is TRBV5-1, the J gene TRBJ1-5; D is unclear. Germline assignment: CDR1 SGHRS and CDR2 YFSETQ. V dropped 0 bases and J dropped 5 bases, with 6 bases sitting between them. This CDR3 is built from 13 residues. CDR3 DNA: TGCGCCAGCAGCTTGGGTGGAGATCAGCCCCAGCATTTT. It encodes CASSLGGDQPQHF.

The rearrangement links TRBV27 to TRBJ2-6; 12 bases map to TRBD2. CDR1 is MNHEY, CDR2 SMNVEV, per germline (reference sequence). This CDR3 contains 20 residues. V dropped 2 bases and J dropped 1; count of bases not matched to a gene: 9. The CDR3 DNA reads TGTGCCAGCAGTTTAAAATGGACTAGCGGGATTCTGTCTGGGGCCAACGTCCTGACTTTC. As protein: CASSLKWTSGILSGANVLTF.

This clone was observed a handful of times. V and J are TRBV4-3 and TRBJ2-5; tentative D call: TRBD2 (6 bases). The germline gives CDR1 LGHNA, CDR2 YSLEER. This CDR3 spans 14 amino acids. Trimming pared 1 base from V and 2 bases from J, leaving 8 bases between. The CDR3 sequence is CASSQAGVQETQYF. CDR3 sequence (DNA): TGCGCCAGCAGCCAAGCGGGGGTTCAAGAGACCCAGTACTTC.

There are a few counts of this clone. The CDR3: CASSLLTGVGYEQYF. The CDR3 DNA follows: TGTGCCAGCTCACTCTTGACAGGGGTGGGATACGAGCAGTACTTC. The gene calls are TRBV18 and TRBJ2-7, with TRBD1 matching over 8 bases. The CDR3 contains 15 residues. Germline V lookup: CDR1 KGHSH, CDR2 LQKENI. Trimming took 4 bases from V and 4 from J; bases not matched to a gene: 9.

The chain carries TRBV14 and TRBJ2-6, with D tentatively TRBD1 (5 bases). Trimming shortened V by 0 bases and J by 0 bases, and 9 bases separated the two germline ends. Germline CDR1 SGHDN, CDR2 FVKESK. This CDR3 comprises 17 residues. CDR3 bases: TGTGCCAGCAGCCAAGATCAGGGTCTCTCTGGGGCCAACGTCCTGACTTTC. Its translation: CASSQDQGLSGANVLTF.